The 10 T cell receptor beta chains in this list originate from one sample, sequenced in a study of CD8+CD57+ T cells in acquired aplastic anemia. TCR beta VDJ and CDR3 were profiled, and genomic DNA was the template. TCRdb ran MiXCR on the reads and lists one entry per CDR3 protein. The sample shows 90,000 to 130,000 distinct CDR3 sequences, under 60% of them seen only once. The sequenced sample was sorted CD4+, CD8+, or CD8+CD57+ T cells (not recorded which) from PBMCs. Receptors originate from a human donor in good health, serving as a control.

This clonotype was seen repeatedly, ten times or more. The chain is built from TRBV4-1 and TRBJ2-7; no firm D call. The germline gives CDR1 MGHRA, CDR2 YSYEKL. The V gene lost 0 bases and the J gene lost 6 bases, with 6 bases spanning the gap. CDR3 length equals 12 residues. The DNA for the CDR3 is TGCGCCAGCAGCCAAGATCCCCCCGAGCAGTACTTC. Encoded protein: CASSQDPPEQYF.

The CDR3, as DNA: TGTGCCAGCGAGGACGGCCTCCTCGGCTATGGCTACACCTTC. Encoded protein: CASEDGLLGYGYTF. The chain combines TRBV25-1 with TRBJ1-2; D not resolved. CDR3 size: 14 residues. Germline CDR1 reads MGHDK; CDR2 reads SYGVNS. The V end was cut by 8 bases, the J end by 4 bases, with 17 bases between.

This clonotype came up many times. The rearrangement links TRBV5-4 to TRBJ2-6; D is uncertain. The CDR3 length is 15 residues. Trimming left V 4 bases short and J 0 bases short, with 8 bases between. The germline gives CDR1 SGHNT, CDR2 YYREEE (reference sequence). The chain's CDR3 is CASSRSSSGANVLTF. CDR3 coding DNA: TGTGCCAGCAGCCGGAGCAGCTCTGGGGCCAACGTCCTGACTTTC.

The CDR3 DNA is TGTGCCAGCAGCTTATCTGGCGGTCGCACAGATACGCAGTATTTT. Its protein is CASSLSGGRTDTQYF. The chain couples TRBV7-8 to TRBJ2-3; no reliable D call. Deletions cut 2 bases from V and 1 base from J, with 10 bases between. The germline V gene has CDR1 SGHVS and CDR2 FQNEAQ. The length of the CDR3 is 15 residues.

This clonotype has at least ten counts. The V call is TRBV6-5, the J call TRBJ1-1, with 7 bases matching TRBD1. Losses at the gene ends were 6 bases for V and 4 bases for J; bases not matched to a gene: 5. The CDR3 sequence is 13 residues long. CDR1 is MNHEY and CDR2 is SVGAGI in the germline V gene. CDR3 amino acids: CASSVGQATEAFF. CDR3 DNA: TGTGCCAGCAGCGTTGGACAGGCCACTGAAGCTTTCTTT.

This clonotype has at least ten counts. The chain employs TRBV7-8 and TRBJ2-1, with 12 bases fitting TRBD2. The V and J ends lost 1 base and 10 bases, in that order; junction bases with no gene match: 8. CDR1 is SGHVS, CDR2 FQNEAQ, per germline. The CDR3 covers 16 residues. DNA for the CDR3: TGTGCCAGCAGCTTAGAACGGGGACTAGCGGGCAGGGAGCAGTTCTTC. This sequence encodes CASSLERGLAGREQFF. The full variable domain, completed using reference TRBV7-8 and TRBJ2-1, is GAGVSQSPRYKVAKRGQDVALRCDPISGHVSLFWYQQALGQGPEFLTYFQNEAQLDKSGLPSDRFFAERPEGSVSTLKIQRTQQEDSAVYLCASSLERGLAGREQFFGPGTRLTVL.

The chain has TRBV5-1 and TRBJ2-7; TRBD2 matches at 11 bases. CDR3 size: 15 residues. V shed 5 bases, J shed 5 bases, and the junction held 9 bases outside the gene matches. The V gene's germline CDR1 is SGHRS and CDR2 YFSETQ. This CDR3 is CASRISGTSGDEQYF. CDR3 nucleotides: TGCGCCAGCAGAATTTCCGGGACTAGCGGCGACGAGCAGTACTTC. Supplemented by reference TRBV5-1 and TRBJ2-7, the full variable domain reads KAGVTQTPRYLIKTRGQQVTLSCSPISGHRSVSWYQQTPGQGLQFLFEYFSETQRNKGNFPGRFSGRQFSNSRSEMNVSTLELGDSALYLCASRISGTSGDEQYFGPGTRLTVT.

This chain uses TRBV2 with TRBJ2-7; D not certain. Trimming pared 2 bases from V and 2 bases from J, leaving 10 bases between. Looked up from germline, CDR1 is SNHLY and CDR2 is FYNNEI. The length of the CDR3 is 14 residues. Here the CDR3 reads CASSETSGPYEQYF. CDR3 bases: TGTGCCAGCAGTGAAACGTCAGGCCCCTACGAGCAGTACTTC.

The table lists this clonotype with a few counts. Possible read error: a much larger clone is one base away. This chain uses TRBV4-3 with TRBJ1-2; D gene unclear. The CDR3 consists of 15 residues. Germline V gives CDR1 LGHNA, CDR2 YSLEER. The CDR3 here is CACSQDVGRSRGYTF. The DNA for the CDR3 is TGCGCCTGCAGCCAAGATGTCGGACGGTCTCGGGGCTACACCTTC.

This clonotype was recorded at least ten times. V gene TRBV4-3 combines with J gene TRBJ2-1, with D perhaps assigned TRBD1 or TRBD2 (5 bases each). The CDR3 extends over 14 amino acids. CDR1 and CDR2 from the germline V gene are LGHNA and YSLEER. The V gene lost 2 bases and the J gene lost 12 bases, with 17 bases spanning the gap. CDR3 residues: CASSQTHGVTGQFF. CDR3 nucleotide sequence: TGCGCCAGCAGCCAAACGCACGGGGTCACAGGGCAGTTCTTC.